A few counts support the clone carrying this T cell receptor (beta chain). Its antigen is still unknown. The entry originates in a study of beta chain features in type 1 diabetes. General observations from the study: Naive, central memory and Treg TCRB repertoires seemed to resemble each other more closely in patients than they did in healthy donors.

The CDR3 runs to 15 residues. Unmatched junction bases numbered 10, after V lost 6 bases and J lost 2 bases. Germline V gene sequence: CDR1 SQVTM, CDR2 ANQGSEA. Purity (above 98%) was reached by all sorted populations. TCRB transcripts that were expressed got sequenced, as all of the isolated RNA had been reverse transcribed. Sequencing used immunoSEQ multiplex PCR; TCRdb keeps in-frame clones, though not all of them. The sample lists under 500,000 clones, about 30% occurring once. The clonotype comes from a man between 18 and 35 years old in good health. The sample consisted of naive CD4+ T cells from blood. The chain employs TRBV29-1 and TRBJ1-2, with 9 bases matching TRBD1. The chain's CDR3 is CSVLTAGTGNYGYTF. CDR3 bases: TGCAGCGTGCTGACTGCCGGGACAGGGAACTATGGCTACACCTTC.